The following is a T cell receptor beta chain sequence with its context. This sample was taken from a study of blood T cell repertoires in COVID-19. The germline gives CDR1 SGHNT, CDR2 YYREEE (reference sequence). V trimming: 4 bases; J trimming: 4 bases; junction bases outside the gene matches: 4. The CDR3 is 13 residues long. Some clones are missing from TCRdb's copy, which holds only in-frame ones; the method was immunoSEQ multiplex PCR. Found here are over 150,000 clones, 84% of them singletons; the top ten hold about 2.5%. The genes are TRBV5-4 and TRBJ2-7; TRBD1 aligns across 8 bases. Input material: peripheral blood. The sequence came from a woman older than 75 with COVID-19, enrolled during active disease. CDR3 in amino acids: CASSLDRGYEQYF. CDR3 coding DNA: TGTGCCAGCAGCCTCGACAGGGGTTACGAGCAGTACTTC.